This T cell receptor (beta chain) was identified in a study of vaccination effects on CD4 cells after COVID-19. Study-wide context: It was a median of 72 days after the second dose that post-vaccine samples were obtained.

Expansion of antigen-specific CD4+ T cells with viral peptide pools was carried out by the ViraFEST assay before sequencing. Subsequent to a culture period of 10 to 11 days, CD4+ T cells were isolated. Two doses of either BNT162b2 or mRNA-1273 were given to each participant. Cultures got half-medium changes with IL-2 on days 3 and 7. General observations from the study: After vaccination, at late timepoints, clones induced by infection and by vaccine contracted markedly. Convalescent patients were scarce, and early post-infection timepoints were absent.

Concerning this clone: Its specificity is not known.

The germline CDR1 and CDR2 sequences are LNHDA and SQIVND (reference sequence). The CDR3 loop spans 16 amino acids. V lost 5 bases and J 10 bases, leaving 26 bases between the germline ends. Assay used: immunoSEQ multiplex PCR; TCRdb lists only in-frame clones, some missing. The table lists roughly 23,000 clones, roughly 80% of them singletons. The sequencing used CD4+ T cells from PBMCs cultured with HCoV-NL63 spike peptides, collected after COVID-19 vaccination. The clonotype originates from a human donor who received a COVID-19 vaccine. The chain links TRBV19 to TRBJ2-5; D not certain. CDR3 loop: CASSPRHRLAKVDQYF. DNA for the CDR3: TGTGCCAGTAGTCCCAGACACCGCCTGGCCAAAGTGGACCAGTACTTC.